This T cell receptor (beta chain) was obtained from a study of blood T cell repertoires in COVID-19. Study-level background: COVID-19 samples collected from the United States, Italy and Spain covered acute and convalescent phases.

Per the study methods: Amplification of reference gene primers provided the estimated nucleated cell counts. The data were produced by immunoSEQ multiplex PCR, yet TCRdb's version contains in-frame clones alone and is incomplete. V, J and clone size are taken as reported in that table, and D and trimming were inferred from the DNA itself. Here the sample spans about 220,000 clones, less than 85% being singletons. The germline CDR1 and CDR2 sequences are SGHRS and YFSETQ. With 4 bases clipped from V and 6 bases from J, the junction kept 9 bases outside the gene matches. CDR3 length: 14 residues. V and J are TRBV5-1 and TRBJ1-1, with TRBD1 matching over 7 bases. The TCR comes from a woman aged 65 to 85 with acute or convalescent COVID-19. The sequencing input was peripheral blood. The CDR3 spells CASSPGDRDAEAFF. CDR3 in DNA: TGCGCCAGCAGCCCTGGCGACAGGGACGCTGAAGCTTTCTTT.